The TCR beta chain under discussion was sequenced for a study of blood T cell repertoires in COVID-19. Study-wide context: Acute and convalescent COVID-19 specimens originated in the United States, Italy and Spain.

The V gene lost 6 bases and the J gene lost 5 bases, with 17 bases spanning the gap. In germline, CDR1 is KGHSH, CDR2 LQKENI. This CDR3 has 15 amino acids. Study processing details: Amplification of reference gene primers provided the estimated nucleated cell counts. The method was immunoSEQ multiplex PCR; TCRdb's version includes in-frame clones alone and lacks a portion of them. Clone size and the V and J calls come from that table; the DNA yielded D and trimming. The sample lists about 35,000 clones; 82% were seen once. The chain couples TRBV18 to TRBJ1-5; D is undetermined. The receptor was derived from an elderly man with active or convalescent COVID-19. The source material was peripheral blood. The CDR3 is CASSTEFGGDQPQHF. The CDR3 DNA is TGTGCCAGCTCCACAGAGTTTGGTGGTGATCAGCCCCAGCATTTT.